This entry lists 15 T cell receptor beta chains sequenced from one sample in a study of CD8 T cells in Susac syndrome. Random hexamers were used to reverse transcribe the RNA input (about 0.5 to 1 ug). One entry per CDR3 protein, called by TCRdb with MiXCR from the immunoSEQ multiplex PCR reads. Of roughly 150,000 distinct CDR3 sequences listed, 90% to 95% are singletons. Sequencing input: CD4+ T cells from PBMCs. Receptor source: a human donor in good health.

J is TRBJ1-2 and V is TRBV29-1; 7 positions match TRBD1. This CDR3 comprises 13 residues. From germline, CDR1 is SQVTM and CDR2 ANQGSEA. Trimming at V came to 6 bases and at J to 2 bases, leaving 6 bases not matched to a gene. The CDR3: CSVDRATNYGYTF. CDR3 in DNA: TGCAGCGTCGACAGGGCGACCAACTATGGCTACACCTTC.

The chain combines TRBV5-1 with TRBJ1-1, with TRBD1 as a possible D gene (5 bases). V was cut by 4 bases and J by 5 bases, with 12 bases left in between. In germline, CDR1 is SGHRS, CDR2 YFSETQ. This CDR3 has 13 amino acids. The chain's CDR3 is CASSSWGSTEAFF. CDR3 bases: TGCGCCAGCAGCAGTTGGGGGTCTACTGAAGCTTTCTTT.

The chain couples TRBV18 to TRBJ1-5; the match to TRBD1 covers 7 bases. The CDR3 consists of 14 residues. Germline V CDR1 and CDR2: KGHSH, LQKENI. V gave up 7 bases and J gave up 1 base; unmatched junction bases: 4. The CDR3 DNA reads TGTGCCAGCTGGGAACAGGGGAGCAATCAGCCCCAGCATTTT. This translates into CASWEQGSNQPQHF.

The V and J genes are TRBV5-1 and TRBJ1-2; D uncertain. Germline V gives CDR1 SGHRS, CDR2 YFSETQ. With 4 bases removed from V and 11 bases from J, the gap between germline ends came to 24 bases. The CDR3 length is 15 residues. CDR3 bases: TGCGCCAGCAGCCCGGACCCCTTCGTTCCCCAAGCGTACACCTTC. Translating gives CASSPDPFVPQAYTF.

The chain has TRBV27 and TRBJ1-1; 8 nucleotides line up with TRBD1. There are 14 residues in the CDR3. CDR1 MNHEY and CDR2 SMNVEV come from the germline V gene (reference sequence). Trimming took 5 bases from V and 3 from J; bases not matched to a gene: 5. CDR3 DNA: TGTGCCAGCAGTGGCAGGGGGCCTTACACTGAAGCTTTCTTT. This encodes CASSGRGPYTEAFF.

The rearrangement joins TRBV6-5 to TRBJ2-2; 7 bases match TRBD2. V was clipped by 3 bases and J by 5 bases; unmatched bases: 9. The CDR3 has 16 residues. Looked up from germline, CDR1 is MNHEY and CDR2 is SVGAGI. CDR3 in DNA: TGTGCCAGCAGTTATAGATCCCCCGGGAGGACCGGGGAGCTGTTTTTT. This translates into CASSYRSPGRTGELFF.

The chain uses TRBV11-2 and TRBJ2-1, with TRBD1 as a possible D gene (5 bases). This CDR3 spans 15 amino acids. The V and J ends lost 5 bases and 1 base respectively, with 12 bases between them. CDR1 is SGHAT and CDR2 is FQNNGV in the germline V gene. In DNA form, the CDR3 reads TGTGCCAGCAGCACCAGACAGAGTTCCTACAATGAGCAGTTCTTC. Residues: CASSTRQSSYNEQFF.

The rearrangement links TRBV2 to TRBJ2-3; the match to TRBD2 covers 7 bases. Trimming at V came to 1 base and at J to 6 bases, leaving 4 bases not matched to a gene. The germline V gene encodes CDR1 SNHLY and CDR2 FYNNEI. There are 14 residues in the CDR3. CDR3 coding DNA: TGTGCCAGCAGTGAAGGGACTAGTATCGATACGCAGTATTTT. This codes for CASSEGTSIDTQYF.

This clonotype was recorded only once. The rearrangement joins TRBV30 to TRBJ2-3, with unresolved D. Trimming stripped 4 bases from V and 8 bases from J, with 10 bases between. Germline V lookup: CDR1 GTSNPN, CDR2 SVGIG (reference sequence). This CDR3 is built from 11 residues. The CDR3 loop reads CAWTGRSTQYF. Here the CDR3 DNA reads TGTGCCTGGACCGGACGATCTACGCAGTATTTT.

V is TRBV5-1 and J is TRBJ2-2; a possible D gene is TRBD1 (6 bases). Germline V CDR1 and CDR2: SGHRS, YFSETQ. The CDR3 has 14 amino acids. Deletions cut 2 bases from V and 5 bases from J, with 10 bases between. CDR3 sequence: CASSLMDSTGELFF. For the CDR3, the DNA is TGCGCCAGCAGCTTAATGGACAGTACCGGGGAGCTGTTTTTT.

V usage is TRBV4-1 and J usage is TRBJ2-7; tentative D call: TRBD2 (6 bases). CDR1 and CDR2 from the germline V gene are MGHRA and YSYEKL. The CDR3 length is 17 residues. The ends were cut back, 3 bases at V and 7 bases at J, with 25 bases in the middle. CDR3 loop: CASSHPARGEDRGEQYF. In nucleotides, the CDR3 is TGCGCCAGCAGCCACCCGGCCCGAGGGGAGGATCGTGGGGAGCAGTACTTC.

The rearrangement uses TRBV7-8 and TRBJ1-2; 11 nucleotides line up with TRBD1. V dropped 2 bases and J dropped 8; count of bases not matched to a gene: 10. This CDR3 has 16 residues. Germline values: CDR1 SGHVS, CDR2 FQNEAQ. The CDR3 DNA reads as TGTGCCAGCAGCTTAAGGGACAGGGGGGAGTTCGAAGGCTACACCTTC. Translated, it gives CASSLRDRGEFEGYTF.

This rearrangement joins TRBV28 to TRBJ2-7; 8 bases align to TRBD1. Germline V gene data show CDR1 as MDHEN and CDR2 as SYDVKM. This CDR3 region has 14 residues. J gave up 3 bases and V 2 bases, and 3 bases lay outside the gene matches. The CDR3 DNA sequence: TGTGCCAGCAGTTTAGGGACAGGACACTACGAGCAGTACTTC. It yields the protein CASSLGTGHYEQYF.

The rearrangement joins TRBV7-3 to TRBJ2-1, with D perhaps matching TRBD1 or TRBD2 (5 bases each). Germline V CDR1 and CDR2: SGHTA, FQGTGA. The CDR3 extends over 14 amino acids. With 4 bases removed from V and 9 bases from J, the gap between germline ends came to 16 bases. The CDR3 coding sequence is TGTGCCAGCAGCTCCGGGGCCTCCGGCGGTGAGCAGTTCTTC. Translating gives CASSSGASGGEQFF.

The J gene is TRBJ1-2, the V gene TRBV18; TRBD1 agrees at 7 bases. J lost 4 bases, V lost 4 bases, and 6 bases had no gene match. Looked up from germline, CDR1 is KGHSH and CDR2 is LQKENI. CDR3 length: 14 residues. CDR3 sequence reads: CASSLSRDSYGYTF. CDR3 nucleotide sequence: TGTGCCAGCTCACTCTCCCGGGACAGCTATGGCTACACCTTC.